This entry concerns a single T cell receptor beta chain. This specimen comes from a study of cytomegalovirus exposure and HLA in healthy donors. Germline values: CDR1 SNHLY, CDR2 FYNNEI. The CDR3 covers 15 residues. V lost 8 bases to trimming and J lost 2 bases, with 19 bases between them. Primers for the PCR totalled 60 Vbeta and 13 Jbeta. The data were produced by immunoSEQ multiplex PCR, yet TCRdb's version contains in-frame clones alone and is incomplete. Here the sample spans under 200,000 clones, roughly four fifths being singletons. This clonotype was obtained from a woman in her thirties or forties in good health and CMV-seronegative. The gene calls are TRBV2 and TRBJ2-7; possible D gene TRBD1, 5 bases. Sequencing input: PBMCs. CDR3 bases: TGTGCCAGCTTCAGGGTGATCGGCGGTCCCTACGAGCAGTACTTC. Translated: CASFRVIGGPYEQYF. The full variable domain, its missing parts supplied by reference TRBV2 and TRBJ2-7, is EPEVTQTPSHQVTQMGQEVILRCVPISNHLYFYWYRQILGQKVEFLVSFYNNEISEKSEIFDDQFSVERPDGSNFTLKIRSTKLEDSAMYFCASFRVIGGPYEQYFGPGTRLTVT.